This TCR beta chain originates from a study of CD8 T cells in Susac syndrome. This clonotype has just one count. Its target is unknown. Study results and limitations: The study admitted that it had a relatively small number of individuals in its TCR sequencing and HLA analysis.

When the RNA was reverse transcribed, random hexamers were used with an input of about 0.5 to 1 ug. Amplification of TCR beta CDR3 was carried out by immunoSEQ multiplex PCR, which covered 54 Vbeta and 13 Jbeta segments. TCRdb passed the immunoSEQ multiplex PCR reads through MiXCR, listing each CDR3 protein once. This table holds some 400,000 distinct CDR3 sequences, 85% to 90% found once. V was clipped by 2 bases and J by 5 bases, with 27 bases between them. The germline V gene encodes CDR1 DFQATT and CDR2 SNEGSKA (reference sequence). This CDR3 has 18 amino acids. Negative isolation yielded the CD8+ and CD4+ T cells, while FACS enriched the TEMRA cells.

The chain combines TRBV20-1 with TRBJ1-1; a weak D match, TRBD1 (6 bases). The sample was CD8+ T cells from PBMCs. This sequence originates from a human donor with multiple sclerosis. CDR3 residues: CSARRGSDLTPPETEAFF. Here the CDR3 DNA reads TGCAGTGCTAGAAGGGGGTCGGACCTGACCCCCCCGGAGACTGAAGCTTTCTTT.